This TCR beta chain was found in a study of cytomegalovirus exposure and HLA in healthy donors. This PCR relied on a set of 60 Vbeta primers and 13 Jbeta primers. Sequenced by immunoSEQ multiplex PCR; TCRdb stores in-frame clones only, minus some. The repertoire includes some 130,000 clones, approximately 71% of them detected once, and approximately 2% sits in the top ten. The CDR3 covers 16 residues. Germline V lookup: CDR1 SGHAT, CDR2 FQNNGV. V lost 1 base and J lost 6, with 17 bases in between. The TCR originated in a man younger than 40 in good health and CMV-seronegative. The specimen sequenced was PBMCs. The chain has TRBV11-2 and TRBJ2-3, with D possibly TRBD1 on 6 matching bases. The CDR3 nucleotides are TGTGCCAGCAGCTTAGTTCAGGGGCTAAAAGGGGATACGCAGTATTTT. Its protein product is CASSLVQGLKGDTQYF.